This T cell receptor (beta chain) was found in a study of early stage breast cancer tumors. Study in general: About 80% of the 16 invasive tumors were ER+, PR+ and HER2-. General study points: Compared with adjacent normal breast, tumors showed around 2.7-fold denser, more clonal T cells.

As regards this clone: Its matching antigen is unknown.

Each sample had two DNA replicates, approximately 0.52 ug blood or 1.5 ug tissue. The repertoire was sequenced with immunoSEQ multiplex PCR; TCRdb's copy has only in-frame clones and lacks some. Among about 29,000 clones listed, 70% to 90% were seen once. The CDR3 is 14 amino acids. The germline gives CDR1 MRHNA, CDR2 SNTAGT. With V trimmed by 5 bases and J by 7 bases, 8 bases remained unmatched. The chain is built from TRBV6-4 and TRBJ2-1, with 7 bases identical to TRBD1. The sample was blood. The sequence was collected from a person aged 50-59 years with breast cancer. The CDR3 DNA follows: TGTGCCAGCAGTACCGAGGGGGCCGGGAATGAGCAGTTCTTC. Amino acids: CASSTEGAGNEQFF.